This entry lists 14 T cell receptor beta chains sequenced from one sample in a study of IL-17A CD8 T cells in psoriatic arthritis synovium. Magnetically isolated CD3+ T cells were stimulated 1.5 hours with PMA and ionomycin. Actively inflamed joints of psoriatic arthritis patients supplied the aspirated synovial fluid. TCRdb keeps only in-frame clones here, not all; method: immunoSEQ multiplex PCR. Of under 1,500 clones listed, less than 75% are singletons. Sequencing was carried out using IL-17A+ (IFN-gamma+/-) memory CD8+ T cells from synovial fluid. Noted subset: IL-17A+IFNgamma+/- memory CD8+ (Tc17) cells. The receptors come from a human donor with psoriatic arthritis.

This chain uses TRBV6-6 with TRBJ1-6, with TRBD1 matching 7 bases. Germline trimming cut 5 bases from V and 7 bases from J; bases unmatched to any gene: 8. The CDR3 is 15 amino acids. Looked up from germline, CDR1 is MNHNY and CDR2 is SVGAGI (reference sequence). CDR3 bases: TGTGCCAGCAGTGACGACAGGGAGAGGAATTCACCCCTCCACTTT. Protein: CASSDDRERNSPLHF.

This chain links TRBV23-1 with TRBJ1-5; D remains ambiguous. TRBV23-1 qualifies as an ORF whose function is uncertain. This CDR3 comprises 17 residues. V lost 11 bases, J lost 0 bases, and 23 bases lay in between. The CDR3 region has the DNA TGCGCCGCCAGCAGTCATGAACAGACTTATAGCAATCAGCCCCAGCATTTT. Amino acids: CAASSHEQTYSNQPQHF.

This chain links TRBV7-3 with TRBJ1-2; 11 positions match TRBD1. CDR1 and CDR2 from the germline V gene are SGHTA and FQGTGA. V dropped 5 bases and J dropped 8; count of bases not matched to a gene: 10. This CDR3 has 15 residues. The CDR3 spells CASSPYSGTGGGYTF. CDR3 DNA: TGTGCCAGCAGCCCCTACTCCGGGACAGGGGGAGGCTACACCTTC.

This CDR3 is CASSEFSLTDTQYF. The DNA of the CDR3 is TGTGCCAGCAGTGAATTTAGCCTAACAGATACGCAGTATTTT. This chain uses TRBV25-1 with TRBJ2-3; D is unresolved. V lost 1 base, J lost 3 bases, and 8 bases lay in between. CDR1 MGHDK and CDR2 SYGVNS come from the germline V gene. This CDR3 has 14 residues. The full variable domain, in which reference TRBV25-1 and TRBJ2-3 provide the parts outside the CDR3, is EADIYQTPRYLVIGTGKKITLECSQTMGHDKMYWYQQDPGMELHLIHYSYGVNSTEKGDLSSESTVSRIRTEHFPLTLESARPSHTSQYLCASSEFSLTDTQYFGPGTRLTVL.

This clone was detected only once. V usage is TRBV7-3 and J usage is TRBJ2-1; D is perhaps TRBD2 (5 bases). There are 12 residues in the CDR3. The germline V gene encodes CDR1 SGHTA and CDR2 FQGTGA. V was pared by 2 bases and J by 8 bases, with 7 bases between. CDR3 sequence: CASSLPGYEQFF. The CDR3 DNA follows: TGTGCCAGCAGCTTACCGGGGTATGAGCAGTTCTTC.

This rearrangement joins TRBV27 to TRBJ2-1; 8 nucleotides agree with TRBD2. V gave up 7 bases and J gave up 5 bases; unmatched junction bases: 10. The CDR3 has 15 residues. Germline V gene sequence: CDR1 MNHEY, CDR2 SMNVEV (reference sequence). The CDR3 DNA is TGTGCCAGCACTAAAAGTGGCGGGGGGCACAATGAGCAGTTCTTC. The encoded protein is CASTKSGGGHNEQFF.

The chain is built from TRBV6-6 and TRBJ1-4; the D gene is possibly TRBD1 (5 bases). Trimming took 4 bases from V and 7 from J, leaving 19 bases between them. This CDR3 has 16 residues. Germline values: CDR1 MNHNY, CDR2 SVGAGI (reference sequence). Here the CDR3 DNA reads TGTGCCAGCAGTTTCACACCCGGGGGTTTCGGTGAAAAACTGTTTTTT. This gives the protein CASSFTPGGFGEKLFF.

In its sample, this clone was seen a few times. The chain has TRBV2 and TRBJ2-3; 9 bases match TRBD2. This CDR3 is built from 15 residues. CDR1 is SNHLY, CDR2 FYNNEI, per germline. V was clipped by 6 bases and J by 5 bases; unmatched bases: 9. The CDR3 region has the DNA TGTGCCAGCAGAGACCTTAGCGGGGGTGGAGATACGCAGTATTTT. Its protein product is CASRDLSGGGDTQYF.

The V call is TRBV29-1, the J call TRBJ2-7; a weak D match, TRBD1 (5 bases). The V end was cut by 7 bases, the J end by 4 bases, with 20 bases between. The CDR3 is 14 amino acids. Per germline, CDR1 SQVTM and CDR2 ANQGSEA. CDR3 sequence: CSGIEARDGYEQYF. CDR3 bases: TGCAGCGGAATCGAAGCCAGGGATGGATACGAGCAGTACTTC.

In this sample, this clone is large. The chain combines TRBV7-2 with TRBJ2-7, with D possibly being TRBD1 or TRBD2 (5 bases each). The germline V gene has CDR1 SGHTA and CDR2 FQGNSA. This CDR3 region has 13 residues. Trimming pared 9 bases from V and 2 bases from J, leaving 14 bases between. The CDR3 reads CASTGTDTYEQYF. The CDR3 nucleotides are TGTGCCAGTACCGGGACGGACACCTACGAGCAGTACTTC.

The chain couples TRBV28 to TRBJ2-7, with a tentative D call TRBD1 (5 bases). Germline V lookup: CDR1 MDHEN, CDR2 SYDVKM. Trimming removed 4 bases from V and 0 bases from J, with 25 bases in between. This CDR3 region has 19 residues. CDR3 nucleotides: TGTGCCAGCAGTTCCTACACTAATAAACCCGACAGCGTCTCCTACGAGCAGTACTTC. This gives the protein CASSSYTNKPDSVSYEQYF.

This chain links TRBV29-1 with TRBJ1-2; 9 nucleotides align to TRBD1. The CDR3 has 16 residues. V trimming: 3 bases; J trimming: 8 bases; junction bases outside the gene matches: 16. Germline V gives CDR1 SQVTM, CDR2 ANQGSEA. The chain's CDR3 is CSVDKRVVGTGYGYTF. CDR3 nucleotides: TGCAGCGTTGATAAGAGAGTCGTCGGGACAGGGTACGGCTACACCTTC.

This clone was observed once. The chain combines TRBV10-2 with TRBJ2-1; D call uncertain. Trimming removed 8 bases at V and 8 bases at J, with 13 bases between. Germline lookup yields CDR1 WSHSY and CDR2 SAAADI. CDR3 length: 12 residues. Here the CDR3 reads CASGFEFHEQFF. CDR3 DNA sequence: TGCGCCAGCGGGTTTGAGTTCCATGAGCAGTTCTTC.

This clone was counted a few times. The rearrangement links TRBV2 to TRBJ1-4, with a weak D call TRBD1 (5 bases). V lost 2 bases and J lost 6, with 13 bases in between. The CDR3 is made up of 15 amino acids. The germline gives CDR1 SNHLY, CDR2 FYNNEI. CDR3 nucleotide sequence: TGTGCCAGCAGTGAATCGGGGGTCGATCATGAAAAACTGTTTTTT. Amino acids: CASSESGVDHEKLFF.